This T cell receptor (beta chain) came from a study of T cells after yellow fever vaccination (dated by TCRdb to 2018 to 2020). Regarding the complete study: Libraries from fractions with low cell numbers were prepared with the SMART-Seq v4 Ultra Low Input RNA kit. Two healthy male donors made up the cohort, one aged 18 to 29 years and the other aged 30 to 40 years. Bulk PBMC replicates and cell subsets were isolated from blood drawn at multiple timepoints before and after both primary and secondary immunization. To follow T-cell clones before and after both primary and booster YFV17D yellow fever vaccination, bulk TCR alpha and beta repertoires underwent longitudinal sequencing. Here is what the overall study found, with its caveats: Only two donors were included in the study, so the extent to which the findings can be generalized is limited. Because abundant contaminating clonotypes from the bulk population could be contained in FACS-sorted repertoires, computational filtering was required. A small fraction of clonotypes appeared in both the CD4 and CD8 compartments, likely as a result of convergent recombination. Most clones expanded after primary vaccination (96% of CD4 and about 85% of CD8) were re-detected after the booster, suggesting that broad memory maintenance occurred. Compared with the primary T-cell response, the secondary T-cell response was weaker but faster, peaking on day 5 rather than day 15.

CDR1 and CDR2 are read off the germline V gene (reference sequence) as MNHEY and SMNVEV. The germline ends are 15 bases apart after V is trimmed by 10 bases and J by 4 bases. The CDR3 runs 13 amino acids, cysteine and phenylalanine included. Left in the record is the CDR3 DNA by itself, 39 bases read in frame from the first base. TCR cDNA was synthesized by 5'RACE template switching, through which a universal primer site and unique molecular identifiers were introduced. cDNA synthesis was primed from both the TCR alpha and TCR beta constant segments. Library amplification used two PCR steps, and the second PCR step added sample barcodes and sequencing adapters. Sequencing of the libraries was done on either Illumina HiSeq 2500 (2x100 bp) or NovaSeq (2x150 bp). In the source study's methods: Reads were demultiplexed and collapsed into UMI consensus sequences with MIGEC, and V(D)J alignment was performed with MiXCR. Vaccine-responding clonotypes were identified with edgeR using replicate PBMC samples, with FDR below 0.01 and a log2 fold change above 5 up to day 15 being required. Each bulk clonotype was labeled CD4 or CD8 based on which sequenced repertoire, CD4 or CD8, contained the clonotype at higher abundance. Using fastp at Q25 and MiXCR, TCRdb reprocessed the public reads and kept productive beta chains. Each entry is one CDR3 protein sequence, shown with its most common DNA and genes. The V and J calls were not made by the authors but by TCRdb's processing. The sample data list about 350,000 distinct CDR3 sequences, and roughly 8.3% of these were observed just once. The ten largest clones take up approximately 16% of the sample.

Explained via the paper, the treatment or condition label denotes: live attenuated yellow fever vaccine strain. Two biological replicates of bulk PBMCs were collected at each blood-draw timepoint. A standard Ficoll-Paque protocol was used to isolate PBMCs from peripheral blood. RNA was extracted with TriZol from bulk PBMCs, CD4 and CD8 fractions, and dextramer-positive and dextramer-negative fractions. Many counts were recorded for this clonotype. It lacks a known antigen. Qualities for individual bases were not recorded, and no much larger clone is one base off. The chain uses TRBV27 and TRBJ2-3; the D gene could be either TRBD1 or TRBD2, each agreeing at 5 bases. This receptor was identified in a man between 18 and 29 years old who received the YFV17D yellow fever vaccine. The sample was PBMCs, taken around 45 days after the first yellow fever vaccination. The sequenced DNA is TGTGCCACCCAGCCCCAGGGAGCAGATACGCAGTATTTT. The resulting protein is CATQPQGADTQYF.